This is a list of T cell receptor beta chains from one sample in a study of CD8+CD57+ T cells in acquired aplastic anemia. TCRdb recomputed calls from the reads with MiXCR, one row per CDR3 protein. Among about 40,000 distinct CDR3 sequences listed, 63% were seen once. What was sequenced was sorted CD4+, CD8+, or CD8+CD57+ T cells (not recorded which) from PBMCs. The source of these receptors is a human donor with aplastic anemia. The CDR3 runs from the conserved cysteine through the conserved F or W. D genes are given only for firm matches. The listing skips clone size in some rows; elsewhere it reads once, few, many or a size class.

TRBV5-5	NA	TRBJ1-2	NA	TGTGCCAGCAGCTTGGGGGAAGCGAACTATGGCTACACCTTC	CASSLGEANYGYTF
TRBV10-2	NA	TRBJ2-7	NA	TGCGCCAGCCGTGAGGGGACGGTCCAATTCTCCTACGAGCAGTACTTC	CASREGTVQFSYEQYF
TRBV7-3	NA	TRBJ2-7	TRBD1	TGTGCCAGCAGCTCAACCCCGGACAGGGCCGGCTACGAGCAGTACTTC	CASSSTPDRAGYEQYF
TRBV19	NA	TRBJ2-3	TRBD2	TGTGCCAGTAGTATCGGGACTATCGTGGATACGCAGTATTTT	CASSIGTIVDTQYF
TRBV6-4	many	TRBJ2-3	TRBD2	TGTGCCAGCAGTGACTCGAGTAGCGGGGGGGATACGCAGTATTTT	CASSDSSSGGDTQYF
TRBV19	NA	TRBJ2-5	TRBD1	TGTGCCAGTAGTATGGGGACAGGGGGAGGGGAAGAGACCCAGTACTTC	CASSMGTGGGEETQYF
TRBV19	NA	TRBJ2-7	TRBD1	TGTGCCAGTAGTGGGGGACAGGCCTCCTACGAGCAGTACTTC	CASSGGQASYEQYF
TRBV20-1	NA	TRBJ2-1	TRBD1	TGCAGTGCCCCCTTCGACAGGGGGTTTCGTGATGAGCAGTTCTTC	CSAPFDRGFRDEQFF
TRBV5-1	NA	TRBJ2-3	NA	TGCGCCAGCAGCTTGGGTGGATACACAGATACGCAGTATTTT	CASSLGGYTDTQYF
TRBV20-1	NA	TRBJ1-6	NA	TGCAGTGCTAGAGGGGTCAGAGGATCACCCCTCCACTTT	CSARGVRGSPLHF
TRBV19	NA	TRBJ1-1	NA	TGTGCCAGTAGTTGGGGACGGGTGAACACTGAAGCTTTCTTT	CASSWGRVNTEAFF
TRBV10-2	many	TRBJ2-6	NA	TGCGCCAGCAGAGGGACCGCGACCGGCGTCCTGACTTTC	CASRGTATGVLTF
TRBV2	few	TRBJ1-2	TRBD1	TGTGCCAGCAGTGAAGACCCCGGGACAGCTGGAAACACCTTC	CASSEDPGTAGNTF
TRBV6-2/TRBV6-3	NA	TRBJ2-5	NA	TGTGCCAGCAGTTCACCCGGAGGGGTGGCGGGAAAAGAGACCCAGTACTTC	CASSSPGGVAGKETQYF
TRBV6-4	many	TRBJ2-1	TRBD2	TGTGCCAGCAGTGACGACGCGGGGGGGCCCGTTAATGAGCAGTTCTTC	CASSDDAGGPVNEQFF
TRBV7-9	NA	TRBJ2-3	NA	TGTGCCAGCAGCACCGGGACTAGCACAGATACGCAGTATTTT	CASSTGTSTDTQYF
TRBV2	NA	TRBJ2-6	TRBD1	TGTGCCAGCAATTCACAGGGGGCTGGGGCCAACGTCCTGACTTTC	CASNSQGAGANVLTF
TRBV5-4	many	TRBJ2-7	NA	TGTGCCAGCAGCTTGGAGAACCGGGGCTACGAGCAGTACTTC	CASSLENRGYEQYF
TRBV2	NA	TRBJ2-2	NA	TGTGCCTTGCGCCGGGACCGCCACACCGGGGAGCTGTTTTTT	CALRRDRHTGELFF
TRBV24-1	NA	TRBJ1-2	NA	TGTGCCACCAGTGATCGGACAGAGAAGTGGAACTATGGCTACACCTTC	CATSDRTEKWNYGYTF
TRBV20-1	many	TRBJ2-3	TRBD2	TGCAGTGCCGCGAAGGATAGCGGGGTCCTGGATACGCAGTATTTT	CSAAKDSGVLDTQYF
TRBV25-1	few	TRBJ2-7	NA	TGTGCCAGCAGTGATGGGGGGGCCTCCTCGTTCTACGAGCAGTACTTC	CASSDGGASSFYEQYF
TRBV6-1	few	TRBJ2-7	TRBD2	TGTGCCAGCAGTGAACGTCTCGGGGGGACTAGCGGGGGATCCTACGAGCAGTACTTC	CASSERLGGTSGGSYEQYF
TRBV15	NA	TRBJ2-3	TRBD2	TGTGCCACCAGCAACCGGGGGGGAACAGATACGCAGTATTTT	CATSNRGGTDTQYF
TRBV6-1	many	TRBJ1-2	NA	TGTGCCAGCAGAGGGGACTATGGCTACACCTTC	CASRGDYGYTF
TRBV19	many	TRBJ2-3	NA	TGTGCCAGTAGTATTCTAGTTAGCGCAGATACGCAGTATTTT	CASSILVSADTQYF
TRBV5-1	once	TRBJ1-3	TRBD1	TGCGCCAGCAGCCTTGACAGGGTGGCTGGAAACACCATATATTTT	CASSLDRVAGNTIYF
TRBV29-1	NA	TRBJ1-4	TRBD1	TGCAGCCCAGGGGGGGACAGGGAGTGGTATGTTTTT	CSPGGDREWYVF
TRBV28	many	TRBJ2-1	TRBD2	TGTGCCAGCAGTCCTACTAGCGGGGGCGCTGAGCAGTTCTTC	CASSPTSGGAEQFF
TRBV2	NA	TRBJ1-1	NA	TGTGCCAGCAGTGGGGGGTGCACTGAAGCTTTCTTT	CASSGGCTEAFF
TRBV9	NA	TRBJ2-3	NA	TGTGCCAGCAGCGTAGTCGGGGGCCCCACAGATACGCAGTATTTT	CASSVVGGPTDTQYF
TRBV9	many	TRBJ2-5	TRBD2	TGTGCCAGCAGCGCGACCCCACGGACTAGCGGGGGGGTTCGTAAAGAGACCCAGTACTTC	CASSATPRTSGGVRKETQYF
TRBV2	once	TRBJ1-1	TRBD1	TGTGCCAGCAGGGGAGGGACAGCGGCGAACACTGAAGCTTTCTTT	CASRGGTAANTEAFF
TRBV4-1	many	TRBJ1-2	NA	TGCGCCAGCAGCCAAGTAGGGGGGGCCAACTATGGCTACACCTTC	CASSQVGGANYGYTF
TRBV19	NA	TRBJ2-7	NA	TGTGCCAGCAGCTTGTTCAGGGGCTACGAGCAGTACTTC	CASSLFRGYEQYF
TRBV5-6	many	TRBJ2-7	TRBD1	TGTGCCAGCAGCCTCGACAGGGGCCACCCCTACGAGCAGTACTTC	CASSLDRGHPYEQYF
TRBV9	NA	TRBJ1-2	TRBD1	TGTGCCAGCAGCTCGACAGGGAACGGCTACAACTTC	CASSSTGNGYNF